The text below deals with one T cell receptor beta chain. Clones were sequenced by immunoSEQ multiplex PCR, and TCRdb holds only the in-frame ones, with some missing. The data contain approximately 100,000 clones, more than 85% of them singletons. This entry is derived from a study of control samples from healthy donors and cancer patients. The CDR3 is 18 amino acids. CDR1 SGHAT and CDR2 FQNNGV come from the germline V gene. V was pared by 2 bases and J by 7 bases, with 23 bases between. Specimen: blood. This clonotype originated in a woman aged 50 to 65 in good health. The J gene is TRBJ2-2, the V gene TRBV11-2, with unresolved D. The CDR3 sequence: CASSLSPAQRPGGGELFF. In DNA, the CDR3 is TGTGCCAGCAGCTTATCTCCGGCGCAGCGCCCCGGTGGCGGGGAGCTGTTTTTT.